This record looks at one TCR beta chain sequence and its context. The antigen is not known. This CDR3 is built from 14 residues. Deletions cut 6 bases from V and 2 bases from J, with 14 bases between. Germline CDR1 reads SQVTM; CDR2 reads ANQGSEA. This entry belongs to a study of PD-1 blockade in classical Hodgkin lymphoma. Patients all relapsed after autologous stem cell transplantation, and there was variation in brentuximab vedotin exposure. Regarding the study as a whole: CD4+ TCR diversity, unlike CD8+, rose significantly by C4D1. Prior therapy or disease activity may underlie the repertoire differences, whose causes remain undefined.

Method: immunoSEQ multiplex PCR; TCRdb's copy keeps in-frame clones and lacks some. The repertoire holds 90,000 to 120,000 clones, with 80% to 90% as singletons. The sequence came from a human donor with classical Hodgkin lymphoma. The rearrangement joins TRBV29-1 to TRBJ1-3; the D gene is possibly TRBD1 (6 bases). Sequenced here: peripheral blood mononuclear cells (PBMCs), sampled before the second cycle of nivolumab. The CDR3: CSVLNREAGNTIYF. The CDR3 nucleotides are TGCAGCGTATTAAACAGGGAAGCTGGAAACACCATATATTTT.